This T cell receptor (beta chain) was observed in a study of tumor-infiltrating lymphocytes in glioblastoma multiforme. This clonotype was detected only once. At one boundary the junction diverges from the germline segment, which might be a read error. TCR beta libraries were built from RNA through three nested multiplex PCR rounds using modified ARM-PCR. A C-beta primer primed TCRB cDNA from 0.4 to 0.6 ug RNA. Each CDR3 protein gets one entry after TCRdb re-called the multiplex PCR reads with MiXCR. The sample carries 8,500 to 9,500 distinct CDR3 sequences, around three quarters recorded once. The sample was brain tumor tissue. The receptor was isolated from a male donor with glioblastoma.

Here the CDR3 DNA reads TGTGCCAGGAGTTGGGGGGGGCACTACAATGAGCAGTCCTTC. Amino acids: CARSWGGHYNEQSF. The chain joins TRBV30 to TRBJ2-1, with D maybe TRBD2 (7 bases). CDR3 length equals 14 residues. Looked up from germline, CDR1 is GTSNPN and CDR2 is SVGIG (reference sequence).